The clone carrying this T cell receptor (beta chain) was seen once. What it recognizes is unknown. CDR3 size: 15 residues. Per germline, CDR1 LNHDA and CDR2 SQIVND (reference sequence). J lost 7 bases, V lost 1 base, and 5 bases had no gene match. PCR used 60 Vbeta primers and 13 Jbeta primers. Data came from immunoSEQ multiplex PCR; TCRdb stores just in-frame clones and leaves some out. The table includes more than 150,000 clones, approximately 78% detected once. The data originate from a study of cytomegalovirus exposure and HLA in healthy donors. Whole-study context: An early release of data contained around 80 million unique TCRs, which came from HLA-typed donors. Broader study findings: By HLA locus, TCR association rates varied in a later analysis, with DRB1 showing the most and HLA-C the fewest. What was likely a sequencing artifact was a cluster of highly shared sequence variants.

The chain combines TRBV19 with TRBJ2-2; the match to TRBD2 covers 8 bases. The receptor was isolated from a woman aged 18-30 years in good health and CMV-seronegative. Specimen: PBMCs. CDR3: CASSIAGGQHGELFF. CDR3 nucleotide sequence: TGTGCCAGTAGTATAGCGGGAGGGCAACACGGGGAGCTGTTTTTT.